One sample yielded the 10 T cell receptor beta chains listed below, sequenced in a study of long-term antiretroviral therapy in people with HIV. Version v3.0 of the immunoSEQ assay ran at survey level. Profiled with immunoSEQ multiplex PCR; TCRdb holds only in-frame clones, not every one. The data contain around 26,000 clones, 86% of them singletons. This sample comprised unsorted PBMCs, obtained just over 2.6 years after starting antiretroviral therapy. All receptors come from a middle-aged man with HIV.

This chain links TRBV10-1 with TRBJ2-7, with TRBD2 matching over 9 bases. The CDR3 sequence is 14 residues long. Germline values: CDR1 WNHNN, CDR2 SYGVQD (reference sequence). Trimming cost V 4 bases and J 2 bases; bases outside gene matches: 3. The CDR3 sequence: CASSASGKTYEQYF. The CDR3 nucleotides read TGCGCCAGCAGTGCTAGCGGGAAGACCTACGAGCAGTACTTC.

J is TRBJ1-2 and V is TRBV7-9, with D perhaps TRBD1 (5 bases). The germline gives CDR1 SEHNR, CDR2 FQNEAQ (reference sequence). CDR3 size: 16 residues. V was clipped by 0 bases and J by 3 bases, with 14 bases between them. DNA of the CDR3: TGTGCCAGCAGCTTAGCAGGAGATTGGGGCGACTATGGCTACACCTTC. It yields the protein CASSLAGDWGDYGYTF. Variable domain in full (rest from reference TRBV7-9 and TRBJ1-2): DTGVSQNPRHKITKRGQNVTFRCDPISEHNRLYWYRQTLGQGPEFLTYFQNEAQLEKSRLLSDRFSAERPKGSFSTLEIQRTEQGDSAMYLCASSLAGDWGDYGYTFGSGTRLTVV.

The chain recombines TRBV5-1 with TRBJ1-1; TRBD1 might be the D (5 bases). V was clipped by 4 bases and J by 1 base, with 8 bases between them. CDR3 size: 13 residues. Germline V gene sequence: CDR1 SGHRS, CDR2 YFSETQ. In DNA form, the CDR3 reads TGCGCCAGCAGCACCCAGGGGAACACTGAAGCTTTCTTT. This sequence encodes CASSTQGNTEAFF.

The chain couples TRBV7-9 to TRBJ2-2; 7 bases map to TRBD2. The CDR3 contains 13 residues. With V trimmed by 5 bases and J by 6 bases, 3 bases remained unmatched. Germline lookup yields CDR1 SEHNR and CDR2 FQNEAQ (reference sequence). CDR3 protein: CASSGRAAGELFF. CDR3 bases: TGTGCCAGCAGCGGGAGGGCCGCCGGGGAGCTGTTTTTT.

J is TRBJ2-7 and V is TRBV9; 8 bases line up with TRBD1. V trimming: 4 bases; J trimming: 5 bases; junction bases outside the gene matches: 2. The CDR3 loop spans 12 amino acids. The germline V gene encodes CDR1 SGDLS and CDR2 YYNGEE. The CDR3 DNA follows: TGTGCCAGCAGCCCGACAGGGGACGAGCAGTACTTC. It specifies CASSPTGDEQYF.

The gene calls are TRBV27 and TRBJ2-1, with a weak D call TRBD2 (6 bases). V lost 5 bases and J lost 8, with 10 bases in between. The CDR3 covers 12 residues. Germline assignment: CDR1 MNHEY and CDR2 SMNVEV (reference sequence). CDR3 region: CASSGREDEQFF. In DNA, the CDR3 is TGTGCCAGCAGTGGGCGGGAAGATGAGCAGTTCTTC.

The rearrangement joins TRBV27 to TRBJ2-7, with TRBD1 as a possible D gene (6 bases). Per germline, CDR1 MNHEY and CDR2 SMNVEV (reference sequence). Trimming removed 5 bases at V and 3 bases at J, with 14 bases between. This CDR3 has 14 amino acids. As DNA, the CDR3 is TGTGCCAGCAGTGAGGACAGCTCGAGCTACGAGCAGTACTTC. Its translation: CASSEDSSSYEQYF.

The chain is built from TRBV2 and TRBJ1-3, with D tentatively TRBD1 (6 bases). There are 13 residues in the CDR3. V dropped 6 bases and J dropped 7 bases, with 13 bases sitting between them. In germline, CDR1 is SNHLY, CDR2 FYNNEI. In nucleotides, the CDR3 is TGTGCCAGCAGAGCAGGGGTGTGGAACACCATATATTTT. Its protein product is CASRAGVWNTIYF.

CDR3 residues: CASSSDRSYQETQYF. The CDR3, as DNA: TGCGCCAGCAGCTCGGACAGGAGTTACCAAGAGACCCAGTACTTC. The chain combines TRBV5-1 with TRBJ2-5, with 7 bases lining up with TRBD1. V lost 3 bases, J lost 0 bases, and 5 bases stayed unmatched. Germline CDR1 reads SGHRS; CDR2 reads YFSETQ. There are 15 residues in the CDR3.

V is TRBV28 and J is TRBJ2-7; 8 bases align to TRBD1. The CDR3 is made up of 15 amino acids. In germline, CDR1 is MDHEN, CDR2 SYDVKM. The trim removed 5 bases at V and 3 bases at J, leaving 9 bases unmatched. The CDR3 region is CASSVRTGTFYEQYF. In nucleotides, the CDR3 is TGTGCCAGCAGTGTAAGGACAGGGACCTTCTACGAGCAGTACTTC. The full variable domain, rest sourced from reference TRBV28 and TRBJ2-7, is DVKVTQSSRYLVKRTGEKVFLECVQDMDHENMFWYRQDPGLGLRLIYFSYDVKMKEKGDIPEGYSVSREKKERFSLILESASTNQTSMYLCASSVRTGTFYEQYFGPGTRLTVT.